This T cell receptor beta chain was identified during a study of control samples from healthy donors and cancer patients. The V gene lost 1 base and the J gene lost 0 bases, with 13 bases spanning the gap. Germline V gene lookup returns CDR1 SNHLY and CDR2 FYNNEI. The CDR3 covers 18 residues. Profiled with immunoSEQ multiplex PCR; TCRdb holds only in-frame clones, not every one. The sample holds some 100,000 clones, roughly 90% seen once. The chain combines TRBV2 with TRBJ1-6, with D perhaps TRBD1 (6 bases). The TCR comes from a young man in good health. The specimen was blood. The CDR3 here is CASSEERTESSYNSPLHF. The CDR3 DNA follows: TGTGCCAGCAGTGAAGAGCGGACAGAGAGCTCCTATAATTCACCCCTCCACTTT.